This TCR beta chain was profiled in a study of blood T cell repertoires in COVID-19. Recruitment covered roughly 24 US areas and drew participants whose ages spanned about 18 to 95 years. Germline-derived CDR1 and CDR2 are SQVTM and ANQGSEA. The length of the CDR3 is 12 residues. V shed 4 bases and J shed 0 bases, with 6 bases lying between them. Authors' processing steps: Estimation of nucleated cell counts relied on the amplification of reference gene primers. Sequencing used immunoSEQ multiplex PCR; TCRdb keeps in-frame clones, though not all of them. That table supplies the V and J calls and clone size; D and trimming were determined from the DNA. The sample includes about 380,000 clones, 88% of them seen just once.

The rearrangement links TRBV29-1 to TRBJ1-1, with D uncertain. The specimen sequenced was PBMCs or T cells enriched from blood (not recorded which). This sequence originates from a young woman who had recovered from COVID-19. The CDR3 DNA reads TGCAGCGTTGGGGAGATGAACACTGAAGCTTTCTTT. It specifies CSVGEMNTEAFF. Based on the CDR3 plus reference TRBV29-1 and TRBJ1-1, the full variable domain is SAVISQKPSRDICQRGTSLTIQCQVDSQVTMMFWYRQQPGQSLTLIATANQGSEATYESGFVIDKFPISRPNLTFSTLTVSNMSPEDSSIYLCSVGEMNTEAFFGQGTRLTVV.